One sample yielded the 21 T cell receptor beta chains listed below, sequenced in a study of T cells after posttransplantation cyclophosphamide. Busulfan-fludarabine conditioning, marrow transplant, and cyclophosphamide on days +3 and +4 were administered. Method: immunoSEQ multiplex PCR; TCRdb's copy keeps in-frame clones and lacks some. This table holds tens of thousands of clones, about 90% found once. Sample: PBMCs, taken roughly 60 days after allogeneic stem cell transplant with posttransplant cyclophosphamide. The receptors were gathered from a male patient aged 60-69 years who received an allogeneic stem cell transplant from a related donor and was CMV-positive. Some of the T cells may derive from the graft donor.

The table lists this clone with a count of one. The V call is TRBV5-3, the J call TRBJ2-2; D is unclear. TRBV5-3 is an open reading frame, and its role is uncertain. The CDR3 spans 16 residues. V lost 4 bases and J lost 2, with 15 bases in between. CDR3 nucleotide sequence: TGTGCCAGAAGCCCGGCGGATCGACTCAACACCGGGGAGCTGTTTTTT. Amino acid sequence: CARSPADRLNTGELFF.

This chain joins TRBV2 and TRBJ2-3; 11 nucleotides align to TRBD2. The CDR3 length is 15 residues. Germline CDR1 and CDR2: SNHLY and FYNNEI. The ends lost 4 bases at V and 6 bases at J; junction bases unmatched: 6. The DNA for the CDR3 is TGTGCCAGCAGTGGACTAGCGGGGATTGTGGATACGCAGTATTTT. The encoded protein is CASSGLAGIVDTQYF.

The chain employs TRBV18 and TRBJ1-3; maybe TRBD1 (6 bases). The V and J ends lost 0 bases and 0 bases respectively, with 12 bases between them. Germline CDR1 KGHSH, CDR2 LQKENI. The CDR3 has 17 amino acids. CDR3 protein: CASSPPGRGNSGNTIYF. The CDR3, as DNA: TGTGCCAGCTCACCACCGGGCAGGGGTAACTCTGGAAACACCATATATTTT. Full variable domain (rest looked up from reference TRBV18 and TRBJ1-3): NAGVMQNPRHLVRRRGQEARLRCSPMKGHSHVYWYRQLPEEGLKFMVYLQKENIIDESGMPKERFSAEFPKEGPSILRIQQVVRGDSAAYFCASSPPGRGNSGNTIYFGEGSWLTVV.

The CDR3 DNA reads as TGCGCCAGCAGTTATGGGGGAGGTGAAGCTTTCTTT. Its protein is CASSYGGGEAFF. J is TRBJ1-1 and V is TRBV5-1; possibly TRBD1 for D (5 bases). Trimming took off 5 bases at V and 7 bases at J, with 12 bases between the two ends. Germline CDR1 and CDR2: SGHRS and YFSETQ. The length of the CDR3 is 12 residues.

The chain carries TRBV5-1 and TRBJ1-4, with 10 bases lining up with TRBD1. The CDR3 sequence is 13 residues long. CDR1 and CDR2 from the germline V gene are SGHRS and YFSETQ. V was clipped by 5 bases and J by 8 bases; unmatched bases: 3. The chain's CDR3 is CASRADRGEKLFF. As DNA, the CDR3 is TGCGCCAGCAGAGCGGACAGGGGGGAAAAACTGTTTTTT.

The rearrangement joins TRBV28 to TRBJ1-2, with a tentative D call TRBD1 (6 bases). The CDR3 consists of 15 residues. V was clipped by 7 bases and J by 2 bases, with 17 bases between them. Germline lookup yields CDR1 MDHEN and CDR2 SYDVKM. This CDR3 reads CASTPEQGRNYGYTF. The CDR3 DNA reads TGTGCCAGCACTCCCGAACAGGGTAGGAACTATGGCTACACCTTC.

This rearrangement joins TRBV10-2 to TRBJ1-1, with D possibly being TRBD1 (5 bases). This CDR3 spans 13 amino acids. V lost 5 bases and J lost 5, with 12 bases in between. From germline, CDR1 is WSHSY and CDR2 SAAADI. This CDR3 reads CASSLQGETEAFF. Here the CDR3 DNA reads TGCGCCAGCAGTTTACAAGGGGAAACTGAAGCTTTCTTT.

V is TRBV7-2 and J is TRBJ2-3; TRBD1 might be the D (6 bases). The germline V gene has CDR1 SGHTA and CDR2 FQGNSA. With 6 bases removed from V and 1 base from J, the gap between germline ends came to 17 bases. The CDR3 sequence is 16 residues long. The CDR3 region is CASSHRVGWGTDTQYF. CDR3 bases: TGTGCCAGCAGTCACAGGGTGGGATGGGGCACAGATACGCAGTATTTT.

This chain uses TRBV19 with TRBJ2-7; tentatively, D is TRBD1 (5 bases). The germline gives CDR1 LNHDA, CDR2 SQIVND (reference sequence). Trimming stripped 4 bases from V and 1 base from J, with 11 bases between. The CDR3 runs 14 residues. CDR3 in DNA: TGTGCCAGTAGTAAGGGGATATTTTCCTACGAGCAGTACTTC. This encodes CASSKGIFSYEQYF.

The chain links TRBV9 to TRBJ2-3, with TRBD2 as a possible D gene (6 bases). Germline V CDR1 and CDR2: SGDLS, YYNGEE. Deletions cut 3 bases from V and 2 bases from J, with 13 bases between. The CDR3 sequence is 15 residues long. The DNA for the CDR3 is TGTGCCAGCAGCGCCCGGGACTCCCTCACAGATACGCAGTATTTT. Encoded protein: CASSARDSLTDTQYF.

The chain couples TRBV6-5 to TRBJ1-2; no firm D call. Deletions cut 5 bases from V and 4 bases from J, with 14 bases between. The V gene's germline CDR1 is MNHEY and CDR2 SVGAGI. The CDR3 consists of 14 residues. DNA for the CDR3: TGTGCCAGCAGTAAACCCGGGTCGGGCTATGGCTACACCTTC. It yields the protein CASSKPGSGYGYTF.

The chain recombines TRBV16 with TRBJ1-5; D is uncertain. The germline V gene encodes CDR1 KGHSY and CDR2 FQNENV. This CDR3 contains 15 residues. With 4 bases removed from V and 5 bases from J, the gap between germline ends came to 15 bases. The CDR3 spells CASSPPEEVDQPQHF. The CDR3 coding sequence is TGTGCCAGCAGCCCCCCGGAGGAGGTGGATCAGCCCCAGCATTTT.

The rearrangement joins TRBV5-8 to TRBJ1-1; weak D call: TRBD1 (6 bases). V lost 3 bases to trimming and J lost 3 bases, with 15 bases between them. This CDR3 has 15 amino acids. Per germline, CDR1 SGHTS and CDR2 YDEGEE. The chain's CDR3 is CASSYGQSGDTEAFF. The CDR3 region has the DNA TGTGCCAGCAGCTACGGACAGAGCGGGGACACTGAAGCTTTCTTT.

The V and J genes are TRBV7-2 and TRBJ2-1; 8 bases agree with TRBD2. The CDR3 runs to 15 residues. CDR1 is SGHTA and CDR2 is FQGNSA in the germline V gene. Trimming at V came to 5 bases and at J to 3 bases, leaving 6 bases not matched to a gene. DNA of the CDR3: TGTGCCAGCAGCCTGACGGGGGGGGGCTACAATGAGCAGTTCTTC. This translates into CASSLTGGGYNEQFF.

The genes are TRBV19 and TRBJ2-3, with 7 positions matching TRBD2. The CDR3 sequence is 14 residues long. Germline V gene sequence: CDR1 LNHDA, CDR2 SQIVND (reference sequence). V dropped 7 bases and J dropped 3; count of bases not matched to a gene: 7. DNA of the CDR3: TGTGCCAGTAATCTAGTGGGGGGGACAGATACGCAGTATTTT. Translated, it gives CASNLVGGTDTQYF.

The chain is built from TRBV25-1 and TRBJ1-1; D remains ambiguous. This CDR3 region has 14 residues. Looked up from germline, CDR1 is MGHDK and CDR2 is SYGVNS. V was pared by 6 bases and J by 4 bases, with 15 bases between. CDR3: CASSSREGGTEAFF. The CDR3, as DNA: TGTGCCAGCAGCAGTCGGGAGGGCGGCACTGAAGCTTTCTTT.

The V gene is TRBV7-6, the J gene TRBJ2-5; D perhaps matches TRBD2 (6 bases). Germline V lookup: CDR1 SGHVS, CDR2 FNYEAQ. This CDR3 has 13 amino acids. With 5 bases removed from V and 5 bases from J, the gap between germline ends came to 12 bases. The CDR3 sequence: CASSPSRGETQYF. The DNA for the CDR3 is TGTGCCAGCAGCCCATCTCGGGGGGAGACCCAGTACTTC.

CDR3 protein: CASSERGFEQYV. CDR3 sequence (DNA): TGTGCCAGCAGTGAACGGGGGTTCGAGCAGTACGTC. This rearrangement joins TRBV6-1 to TRBJ2-7; D is possibly TRBD2 (6 bases). The V and J ends lost 2 bases and 6 bases respectively, with 8 bases between them. Germline V gives CDR1 MNHNS, CDR2 SASEGT. This CDR3 has 12 residues.

This chain links TRBV18 with TRBJ2-2; 9 bases match TRBD1. With 2 bases clipped from V and 6 bases from J, the junction kept 4 bases outside the gene matches. The CDR3 runs 15 residues. From germline, CDR1 is KGHSH and CDR2 LQKENI. CDR3 sequence: CASSPGQGRPGELFF. The CDR3 nucleotides are TGTGCCAGCTCACCAGGACAGGGGAGACCCGGGGAGCTGTTTTTT.

V is TRBV4-1 and J is TRBJ1-1; 12 bases match TRBD1. Germline CDR1 reads MGHRA; CDR2 reads YSYEKL. V shed 3 bases and J 12 bases; nucleotides not matched to a gene: 2. The CDR3 covers 12 residues. CDR3 sequence: CASSQGQGASFF. In DNA, the CDR3 is TGCGCCAGCAGCCAGGGACAGGGGGCATCTTTCTTT.

This chain connects TRBV10-3 to TRBJ1-1; 9 bases are shared with TRBD1. The CDR3 loop spans 13 amino acids. V lost 0 bases to trimming and J lost 11 bases; unmatched junction nucleotides: 4. Germline assignment: CDR1 ENHRY and CDR2 SYGVKD. Here the CDR3 reads CAISESGQGPAFF. In DNA form, the CDR3 reads TGTGCCATCAGTGAGTCGGGACAGGGACCGGCTTTCTTT.